This passage covers 24 T cell receptor beta chains from one sample sequenced in a study of T cell responses to AZD1222 COVID-19 vaccine. The table came from immunoSEQ multiplex PCR; TCRdb's copy has only in-frame clones and leaves some out. The sample has fewer than 150,000 clones, about 91% seen once. The sequences come from peripheral blood, collected on day 0 of AZD1222 vaccination. These receptors were collected from an adult in good health.

This clone is a singleton in its sample. The J gene is TRBJ1-1, the V gene TRBV19; D is unclear. V was trimmed by 8 bases and J by 8 bases, leaving 9 bases between them. Germline V gene sequence: CDR1 LNHDA, CDR2 SQIVND (reference sequence). This CDR3 has 10 amino acids. CDR3 amino acids: CASGPYEAFF. DNA of the CDR3: TGTGCCAGTGGGCCTTACGAAGCTTTCTTT.

This chain connects TRBV3-1 (or the pseudogene TRBV3-2) to TRBJ1-3; the D is unclear. Germline V gene sequence: CDR1 LGHDT, CDR2 YNNKEL (reference sequence). The CDR3 covers 14 residues. V lost 7 bases and J 2 bases, leaving 12 bases between the germline ends. The CDR3 DNA reads TGTGCCAGCACCCCGATGCGTACTGGAAACACCATATATTTT. Protein: CASTPMRTGNTIYF.

The genes are TRBV4-1 and TRBJ1-2, with 7 bases that match TRBD1. Germline values: CDR1 MGHRA, CDR2 YSYEKL. The V and J ends lost 0 bases and 8 bases, in that order; junction bases with no gene match: 6. This CDR3 region has 14 residues. CDR3 sequence reads: CASSQDDRVVGYTF. CDR3 DNA sequence: TGCGCCAGCAGCCAAGATGACAGGGTGGTAGGCTACACCTTC.

The chain employs TRBV6-5 and TRBJ1-2, with D possibly matching TRBD1 (5 bases). Looked up from germline, CDR1 is MNHEY and CDR2 is SVGAGI. V was pared by 2 bases and J by 0 bases, with 10 bases between. The CDR3 has 15 residues. In DNA form, the CDR3 reads TGTGCCAGCAGTTACGGGGCAGGGACTAACTATGGCTACACCTTC. It specifies CASSYGAGTNYGYTF.

The table lists this clone with a few counts. The rearrangement uses TRBV27 and TRBJ2-1; TRBD2 matches 14 bases. CDR1 is MNHEY, CDR2 SMNVEV, per germline (reference sequence). This CDR3 has 15 residues. The trim removed 5 bases at V and 9 bases at J, leaving 6 bases unmatched. CDR3 sequence: CASSPKTSGRVEQFF. The CDR3 bases are TGTGCCAGCAGTCCCAAGACTAGCGGGAGGGTTGAGCAGTTCTTC.

This chain joins TRBV2 and TRBJ2-1; D uncertain. Germline CDR1 SNHLY, CDR2 FYNNEI. The CDR3 sequence is 17 residues long. Trimming removed 2 bases at V and 5 bases at J, with 19 bases between. CDR3 bases: TGTGCCAGCAGTGAAATCGGTGGAACGAATAGACACAATGAGCAGTTCTTC. As protein: CASSEIGGTNRHNEQFF. Based on the CDR3 plus reference TRBV2 and TRBJ2-1, the full variable domain is EPEVTQTPSHQVTQMGQEVILRCVPISNHLYFYWYRQILGQKVEFLVSFYNNEISEKSEIFDDQFSVERPDGSNFTLKIRSTKLEDSAMYFCASSEIGGTNRHNEQFFGPGTRLTVL.

The rearrangement links TRBV15 to TRBJ2-7, with D possibly called TRBD1 or TRBD2 (6 bases each). This CDR3 has 18 amino acids. Trimming took off 0 bases at V and 6 bases at J, with 24 bases between the two ends. Germline lookup yields CDR1 LNHNV and CDR2 YYDKDF (reference sequence). CDR3 nucleotides: TGTGCCACCAGCAGAGAGACGGGGGACACCTCGCTCCTAAGCGAGCAGTACTTC. Translation gives CATSRETGDTSLLSEQYF.

This sequence joins TRBV6-5 and TRBJ1-5, with a weak D call TRBD1 (5 bases). The germline V gene has CDR1 MNHEY and CDR2 SVGAGI. Trimming removed 5 bases at V and 7 bases at J, with 15 bases between. The CDR3 has 14 amino acids. This CDR3 is CASSKQAVGQPQHF. The CDR3 coding sequence is TGTGCCAGCAGTAAACAGGCTGTCGGCCAGCCCCAGCATTTT.

Remarks on this clone: A read error may produce the germline difference seen at one junction end. The chain employs TRBV9 and TRBJ1-3; D ambiguous. The CDR3 sequence is 13 residues long. Looked up from germline, CDR1 is SGDLS and CDR2 is YYNGEE. CDR3 sequence (DNA): TGTGCCAGCAGCGGATCGTCTGGAAACACCATGTATTTT. Amino acid sequence: CASSGSSGNTMYF. The full variable domain, in which reference TRBV9 and TRBJ1-3 provide the parts outside the CDR3, is DSGVTQTPKHLITATGQRVTLRCSPRSGDLSVYWYQQSLDQGLQFLIQYYNGEERAKGNILERFSAQQFPDLHSELNLSSLELGDSALYFCASSGSSGNTMYFGEGSWLTVV.

The chain is built from TRBV15 and TRBJ2-7; unclear D gene. The CDR3 extends over 15 amino acids. The ends were cut back, 3 bases at V and 0 bases at J, with 12 bases in the middle. Germline loops: CDR1 LNHNV, CDR2 YYDKDF (reference sequence). CDR3 protein: CATSRQGISSYEQYF. DNA for the CDR3: TGTGCCACCAGCAGGCAAGGGATAAGCTCCTACGAGCAGTACTTC.

The chain recombines TRBV7-9 with TRBJ1-2, with TRBD1 identical over 9 bases. Germline V CDR1 and CDR2: SEHNR, FQNEAQ (reference sequence). Losses at the gene ends were 5 bases for V and 8 bases for J; bases not matched to a gene: 18. The CDR3 has 17 residues. The CDR3 here is CASSQTFAAGTGNGYTF. CDR3 in DNA: TGTGCCAGCAGCCAAACCTTCGCGGCCGGGACAGGGAACGGCTACACCTTC.

This clone was detected only a few times. The chain recombines TRBV7-3 with TRBJ2-3; 9 nucleotides align to TRBD2. Germline V CDR1 and CDR2: SGHTA, FQGTGA. Trimming removed 5 bases from V and 5 bases from J; junction bases left unmatched: 8. CDR3 size: 15 residues. CDR3 amino acids: CASSQRTSAGDTQYF. The CDR3, as DNA: TGTGCCAGCAGCCAACGGACTAGCGCGGGAGATACGCAGTATTTT.

The V gene is TRBV13, the J gene TRBJ1-5; 7 bases map to TRBD1. Germline values: CDR1 PRHDT, CDR2 FYEKMQ (reference sequence). Germline trimming cut 0 bases from V and 4 bases from J; bases unmatched to any gene: 0. CDR3 length: 14 residues. The CDR3 sequence is CASSLGTGNQPQHF. The CDR3 DNA reads TGTGCCAGCAGCTTAGGGACAGGGAATCAGCCCCAGCATTTT. The full variable domain, completed using reference TRBV13 and TRBJ1-5, is AAGVIQSPRHLIKEKRETATLKCYPIPRHDTVYWYQQGPGQDPQFLISFYEKMQSDKGSIPDRFSAQQFSDYHSELNMSSLELGDSALYFCASSLGTGNQPQHFGDGTRLSIL.

The J gene is TRBJ2-3, the V gene TRBV5-1, with D hard to call. Trimming left V 0 bases short and J 0 bases short, with 8 bases between. The CDR3 runs 15 residues. The germline V gene has CDR1 SGHRS and CDR2 YFSETQ. The CDR3 nucleotides are TGCGCCAGCAGCTTGGCCCCAGCTAGCACAGATACGCAGTATTTT. Protein sequence: CASSLAPASTDTQYF.

The rearrangement links TRBV7-6 to TRBJ1-4, with D possibly matching TRBD1 (6 bases). The CDR3 sequence is 15 residues long. V was pared by 1 base and J by 8 bases, with 14 bases between. Looked up from germline, CDR1 is SGHVS and CDR2 is FNYEAQ. The CDR3 region has the DNA TGTGCCAGCAGCTTAGAGTGGGGGCTGAGGGAAAAACTGTTTTTT. Amino acid sequence: CASSLEWGLREKLFF.

This rearrangement joins TRBV28 to TRBJ2-3; D could derive from TRBD1 or TRBD2 (6 bases each). This CDR3 spans 15 amino acids. Trimming cost V 7 bases and J 0 bases, with 14 bases left between them. In germline, CDR1 is MDHEN, CDR2 SYDVKM. The CDR3 sequence is CASTMRGTSTDTQYF. The CDR3 DNA reads as TGTGCCAGCACCATGAGGGGGACTAGCACAGATACGCAGTATTTT.

This chain links TRBV5-1 with TRBJ2-6; D remains ambiguous. Trimming stripped 0 bases from V and 1 base from J, with 11 bases between. Germline V gene lookup returns CDR1 SGHRS and CDR2 YFSETQ. This CDR3 has 17 residues. In DNA form, the CDR3 reads TGCGCCAGCAGCTTGGGTACTGGAGTTTCTGGGGCCAACGTCCTGACTTTC. Translated, it gives CASSLGTGVSGANVLTF. Full variable domain (outside the CDR3, taken from reference TRBV5-1 and TRBJ2-6): KAGVTQTPRYLIKTRGQQVTLSCSPISGHRSVSWYQQTPGQGLQFLFEYFSETQRNKGNFPGRFSGRQFSNSRSEMNVSTLELGDSALYLCASSLGTGVSGANVLTFGAGSRLTVL.

V and J are TRBV7-8 and TRBJ1-2, with 10 nucleotides matching TRBD1. CDR3 size: 16 residues. J was trimmed by 4 bases and V by 3 bases; bases with no gene match: 8. Germline lookup yields CDR1 SGHVS and CDR2 FQNEAQ. The DNA of the CDR3 is TGTGCCAGCAGCTTTAGGGGGACAGGGGTCTCCTATGGCTACACCTTC. Encoded protein: CASSFRGTGVSYGYTF.

This clone was observed a handful of times. The CDR3: CASSLVDRASGYTF. The CDR3 region has the DNA TGTGCCAGCAGCTTGGTGGACAGGGCGTCAGGCTACACCTTC. The chain has TRBV5-6 and TRBJ1-2, with 8 positions matching TRBD1. The junction had 6 bases not matched to a gene; V was cut back by 0 bases and J by 8 bases. There are 14 residues in the CDR3. CDR1 and CDR2 (germline): SGHDT, YYEEEE.

The rearrangement joins TRBV24-1 to TRBJ2-1, with 8 bases that match TRBD2. This CDR3 is 13 amino acids long. V gave up 9 bases and J gave up 5 bases; unmatched junction bases: 5. CDR1 KGHDR and CDR2 SFDVKD come from the germline V gene. The CDR3 DNA is TGTGCCACCGCGGGACTAGAGGACAATGAGCAGTTCTTC. Its translation is CATAGLEDNEQFF.

The chain recombines TRBV6-5 with TRBJ2-3, with D possibly being TRBD1 (5 bases). Germline loops: CDR1 MNHEY, CDR2 SVGAGI. The CDR3 extends over 16 amino acids. V was clipped by 0 bases and J by 6 bases, with 16 bases between them. CDR3 protein: CASSYSRQGTTDTQYF. The CDR3 DNA reads as TGTGCCAGCAGTTACTCGAGGCAGGGTACGACGGATACGCAGTATTTT.

The rearrangement uses TRBV5-1 and TRBJ1-6; D gene unclear. Between the trimmed V and J ends, which lost 0 bases and 0 bases, there was a span of 7 bases. The CDR3 loop spans 16 amino acids. Germline lookup yields CDR1 SGHRS and CDR2 YFSETQ. CDR3 protein: CASSLVEGSYNSPLHF. CDR3 nucleotides: TGCGCCAGCAGCTTGGTGGAAGGCTCCTATAATTCACCCCTCCACTTT.

The CDR3 nucleotides are TGTGCCAGCACCTGGGACAGGGGTGAGGAAAAACTGTTTTTT. Protein sequence: CASTWDRGEEKLFF. The chain couples TRBV2 to TRBJ1-4; 10 bases agree with TRBD1. V shed 7 bases, J shed 8 bases, and the junction held 7 bases outside the gene matches. CDR1 is SNHLY, CDR2 FYNNEI, per germline. This CDR3 is built from 14 residues.

This rearrangement joins TRBV30 to TRBJ2-3; 11 nucleotides agree with TRBD2. CDR3 length: 15 residues. Germline assignment: CDR1 GTSNPN and CDR2 SVGIG (reference sequence). V lost 2 bases and J lost 0; bases outside the gene matches: 1. The CDR3 DNA follows: TGTGCCTGGAGTTCTAGCGGGGGGAGCACAGATACGCAGTATTTT. Translating it yields CAWSSSGGSTDTQYF.